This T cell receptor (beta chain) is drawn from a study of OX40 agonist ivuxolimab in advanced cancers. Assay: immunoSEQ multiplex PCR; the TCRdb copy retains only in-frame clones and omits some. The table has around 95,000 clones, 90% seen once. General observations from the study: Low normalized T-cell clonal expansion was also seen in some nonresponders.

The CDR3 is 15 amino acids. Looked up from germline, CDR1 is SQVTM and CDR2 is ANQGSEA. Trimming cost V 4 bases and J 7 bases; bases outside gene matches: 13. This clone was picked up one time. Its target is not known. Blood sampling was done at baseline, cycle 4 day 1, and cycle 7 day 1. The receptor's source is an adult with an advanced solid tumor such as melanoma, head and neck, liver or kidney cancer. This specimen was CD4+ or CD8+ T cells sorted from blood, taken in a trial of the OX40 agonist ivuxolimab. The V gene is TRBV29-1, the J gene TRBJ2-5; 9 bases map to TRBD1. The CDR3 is CSVAQGTGPLGTQYF. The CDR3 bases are TGCAGCGTTGCTCAAGGGACAGGGCCCTTGGGGACCCAGTACTTC.